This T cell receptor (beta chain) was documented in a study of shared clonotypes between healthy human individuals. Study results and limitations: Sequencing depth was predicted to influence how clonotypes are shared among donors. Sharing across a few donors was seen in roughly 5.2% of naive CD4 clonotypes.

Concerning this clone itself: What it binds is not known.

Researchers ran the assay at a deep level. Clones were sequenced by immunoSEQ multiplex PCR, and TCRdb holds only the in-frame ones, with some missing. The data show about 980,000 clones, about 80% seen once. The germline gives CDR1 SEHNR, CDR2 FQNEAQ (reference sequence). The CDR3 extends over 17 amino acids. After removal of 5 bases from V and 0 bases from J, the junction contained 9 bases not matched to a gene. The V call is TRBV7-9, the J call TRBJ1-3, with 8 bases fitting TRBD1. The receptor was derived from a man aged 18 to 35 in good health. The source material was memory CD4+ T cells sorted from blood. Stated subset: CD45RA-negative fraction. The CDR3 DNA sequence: TGTGCCAGCAGCCGCGGACAGGGAACTCTCTCTGGAAACACCATATATTTT. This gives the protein CASSRGQGTLSGNTIYF. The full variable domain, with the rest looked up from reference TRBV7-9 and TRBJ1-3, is DTGVSQNPRHKITKRGQNVTFRCDPISEHNRLYWYRQTLGQGPEFLTYFQNEAQLEKSRLLSDRFSAERPKGSFSTLEIQRTEQGDSAMYLCASSRGQGTLSGNTIYFGEGSWLTVV.